These 30 T cell receptor beta chains came from one sample sequenced in a study of blood T cell repertoires in COVID-19. This table comes from immunoSEQ multiplex PCR, and its TCRdb copy is limited to in-frame clones, with some not included. The data contain about 75,000 clones, 70% to 85% of them singletons. The sample comprised peripheral blood. The source of these receptors is a woman aged 45 to 65 with acute or convalescent COVID-19.

The rearrangement joins TRBV4-1 to TRBJ1-6, with 10 nucleotides matching TRBD1. The CDR3 sequence is 16 residues long. J lost 9 bases, V lost 3 bases, and 8 bases had no gene match. Per the germline V gene, CDR1 is MGHRA and CDR2 is YSYEKL. CDR3 DNA: TGCGCCAGCAGCCAGGATGCGGGACAGGGGAGTTCACCCCTCCACTTT. Translated: CASSQDAGQGSSPLHF.

The J gene is TRBJ2-5, the V gene TRBV5-5, with D perhaps TRBD1 (6 bases). The germline V gene encodes CDR1 SGHKS and CDR2 YYEKEE (reference sequence). The CDR3 has 15 residues. The V end lost 0 bases, the J end lost 1 base, and 10 bases lay between the germline ends. The CDR3 loop reads CASSLGTEIQETQYF. The CDR3 DNA reads as TGTGCCAGCAGCTTGGGGACAGAAATCCAAGAGACCCAGTACTTC. The full variable domain, its missing parts supplied by reference TRBV5-5 and TRBJ2-5, is DAGVTQSPTHLIKTRGQQVTLRCSPISGHKSVSWYQQVLGQGPQFIFQYYEKEERGRGNFPDRFSARQFPNYSSELNVNALLLGDSALYLCASSLGTEIQETQYFGPGTRLLVL.

The genes are TRBV5-6 and TRBJ1-2; D remains ambiguous. The CDR3 is 12 residues long. Germline CDR1 SGHDT, CDR2 YYEEEE. Trimming cost V 2 bases and J 5 bases, with 7 bases left between them. The CDR3 DNA sequence: TGTGCCAGCAGCTTAAGCCTATATGGCTACACCTTC. It specifies CASSLSLYGYTF.

The chain carries TRBV15 and TRBJ2-5, with 7 bases that match TRBD1. This CDR3 region has 15 residues. J was trimmed by 5 bases and V by 0 bases; bases with no gene match: 6. CDR1 LNHNV and CDR2 YYDKDF come from the germline V gene (reference sequence). This chain's CDR3 is CATSRDKDRFETQYF. In DNA form, the CDR3 reads TGTGCCACCAGCAGAGATAAGGACAGGTTTGAGACCCAGTACTTC.

V usage is TRBV28 and J usage is TRBJ2-2, with D perhaps matching TRBD1 (5 bases). The CDR3 has 14 residues. The V gene's germline CDR1 is MDHEN and CDR2 SYDVKM. The germline V and J ends were trimmed by 6 bases and 0 bases, with 8 bases remaining between them. CDR3 coding DNA: TGTGCCAGCAGGGGGCTAACGAACACCGGGGAGCTGTTTTTT. It encodes CASRGLTNTGELFF.

The chain joins TRBV4-3 to TRBJ1-4; a possible D gene is TRBD1 (5 bases). Germline-derived CDR1 and CDR2 are LGHNA and YSLEER. V lost 0 bases and J 5 bases, leaving 13 bases between the germline ends. The CDR3 is made up of 16 amino acids. The CDR3: CASSQDFEGLNEKLFF. The CDR3 region has the DNA TGCGCCAGCAGCCAAGATTTTGAGGGACTAAATGAAAAACTGTTTTTT.

This clone has only one observation. This chain connects TRBV5-1 to TRBJ2-3; D is perhaps TRBD2 (7 bases). V shed 4 bases and J shed 4 bases, with 10 bases lying between them. In germline, CDR1 is SGHRS, CDR2 YFSETQ. The CDR3 sequence is 13 residues long. DNA for the CDR3: TGCGCCAGCAGCGTAGGGGGGGCAGATACGCAGTATTTT. Translation gives CASSVGGADTQYF. Full variable domain (remainder filled in from reference TRBV5-1 and TRBJ2-3): KAGVTQTPRYLIKTRGQQVTLSCSPISGHRSVSWYQQTPGQGLQFLFEYFSETQRNKGNFPGRFSGRQFSNSRSEMNVSTLELGDSALYLCASSVGGADTQYFGPGTRLTVL.

V usage is TRBV3-1 (or the pseudogene TRBV3-2) and J usage is TRBJ2-7; D remains ambiguous. V was cut by 1 base and J by 6 bases, with 10 bases left in between. The germline V gene encodes CDR1 LGHDT and CDR2 YNNKEL (reference sequence). The CDR3 spans 13 residues. In nucleotides, the CDR3 is TGTGCCAGCAGCCAAGTTACTCCGGGCGAGCAGTACTTC. Its protein is CASSQVTPGEQYF.

This clone appeared a single time. The rearrangement uses TRBV27 and TRBJ1-6, with TRBD1 matching 9 bases. This CDR3 region has 16 residues. Looked up from germline, CDR1 is MNHEY and CDR2 is SMNVEV (reference sequence). Unmatched junction bases numbered 9, after V lost 5 bases and J lost 7 bases. The CDR3 here is CASSPNRGQGNSPLHF. The DNA for the CDR3 is TGTGCCAGCAGTCCTAACAGGGGGCAGGGAAATTCACCCCTCCACTTT.

This chain uses TRBV2 with TRBJ2-7; 7 bases fit TRBD1. V trimming: 6 bases; J trimming: 0 bases; junction bases outside the gene matches: 5. The CDR3 consists of 14 residues. Germline V gene sequence: CDR1 SNHLY, CDR2 FYNNEI. DNA of the CDR3: TGTGCCAGCAGAGAACAGGGGAACTCCTACGAGCAGTACTTC. Its translation: CASREQGNSYEQYF.

This clone was seen once. The chain has TRBV29-1 and TRBJ1-1; TRBD1 matches at 7 bases. Germline CDR1 reads SQVTM; CDR2 reads ANQGSEA. This CDR3 spans 14 amino acids. With 1 base clipped from V and 4 bases from J, the junction kept 6 bases outside the gene matches. The CDR3 loop is CSVEAGGWSTEAFF. The CDR3 nucleotides are TGCAGCGTTGAAGCAGGGGGATGGAGCACTGAAGCTTTCTTT. The variable domain in full, completed from reference TRBV29-1 and TRBJ1-1, reads SAVISQKPSRDICQRGTSLTIQCQVDSQVTMMFWYRQQPGQSLTLIATANQGSEATYESGFVIDKFPISRPNLTFSTLTVSNMSPEDSSIYLCSVEAGGWSTEAFFGQGTRLTVV.

The chain employs TRBV11-1 and TRBJ2-2; D is undetermined. CDR1 is SGHAT and CDR2 is FQDESV in the germline V gene (reference sequence). The germline V and J ends were trimmed by 5 bases and 4 bases, with 8 bases remaining between them. The CDR3 spans 13 residues. The CDR3 loop reads CASSDRGTGELFF. In DNA form, the CDR3 reads TGTGCCAGCAGCGACCGAGGCACCGGGGAGCTGTTTTTT.

The chain employs TRBV27 and TRBJ1-5, with D unresolved. The CDR3 is 15 amino acids. Trimming took 5 bases from V and 0 from J, leaving 11 bases between them. Germline lookup yields CDR1 MNHEY and CDR2 SMNVEV (reference sequence). In DNA form, the CDR3 reads TGTGCCAGCAGTGCCCGGTTTAATAGCAATCAGCCCCAGCATTTT. This gives the protein CASSARFNSNQPQHF.

This chain joins TRBV21-1 and TRBJ2-5; TRBD2, the D gene given by the table, was not confirmed from the DNA. TRBV21-1 represents a pseudogene. The CDR3 extends over 18 amino acids. This CDR3 reads CASSKEDRRLGFRETQYF. The DNA for the CDR3 is TGTGCCAGCAGCAAAGAGGATCGGCGGTTAGGATTTAGGGAGACCCAGTACTTC.

The J gene is TRBJ2-2, the V gene TRBV12-5, with 10 bases identical to TRBD1. CDR3 size: 15 residues. Germline CDR1 is LGHNT and CDR2 is FRNRAP. The ends lost 8 bases at V and 0 bases at J; junction bases unmatched: 3. DNA for the CDR3: TGTGCTAGTAGGACAGGGGGACCGAACACCGGGGAGCTGTTTTTT. Its translation is CASRTGGPNTGELFF.

The V call is TRBV6-2 or TRBV6-3, the J call TRBJ2-7, with 8 nucleotides matching TRBD1. The V segment lost 4 bases and the J segment 7 bases; nucleotides outside the gene matches: 15. This CDR3 has 16 residues. From germline, CDR1 is MNHEY and CDR2 SVGEGT. The CDR3: CASSSPRTGPMGEQYF. DNA for the CDR3: TGTGCCAGCAGTTCACCACGGACAGGGCCCATGGGGGAGCAGTACTTC.

The chain joins TRBV7-8 to TRBJ1-2, with 7 bases lining up with TRBD1. J lost 7 bases, V lost 1 base, and 6 bases had no gene match. CDR1 and CDR2 from the germline V gene are SGHVS and FQNEAQ. CDR3 size: 14 residues. The CDR3 DNA reads TGTGCCAGCAGCTTAGTGGAGGGGGCGCGTGGCTACACCTTC. The encoded protein is CASSLVEGARGYTF.

The rearrangement uses TRBV6-2 or TRBV6-3 and TRBJ1-6; the match to TRBD1 covers 12 bases. The CDR3 extends over 16 amino acids. V was clipped by 6 bases and J by 4 bases; unmatched bases: 4. Germline lookup yields CDR1 MNHEY and CDR2 SVGEGT. In DNA, the CDR3 is TGTGCCAGCAGCCGGGGACAGGGGGCGTATAATTCACCCCTCCACTTT. This codes for CASSRGQGAYNSPLHF.

CDR3 nucleotide sequence: TGTGCCAGCAGCCCGGGGGGAAATCAGCCCCAGCATTTT. Translating it yields CASSPGGNQPQHF. This sequence joins TRBV11-2 and TRBJ1-5, with D tentatively TRBD1 (5 bases). Germline loops: CDR1 SGHAT, CDR2 FQNNGV. Trimming pared 5 bases from V and 4 bases from J, leaving 9 bases between. There are 13 residues in the CDR3.

The chain has TRBV5-1 and TRBJ2-5; possibly TRBD2 for D (5 bases). CDR1 and CDR2 (germline): SGHRS, YFSETQ. The V gene lost 4 bases and the J gene lost 0 bases, with 13 bases spanning the gap. The CDR3 has 15 amino acids. The CDR3 DNA reads TGCGCCAGCAGCCCTTCATCGGGGAACCAAGAGACCCAGTACTTC. Its translation is CASSPSSGNQETQYF.

The chain combines TRBV3-1 (or the pseudogene TRBV3-2) with TRBJ2-5; 11 bases are shared with TRBD2. CDR1 LGHDT and CDR2 YNNKEL come from the germline V gene (reference sequence). The CDR3 contains 18 residues. V trimming: 4 bases; J trimming: 3 bases; junction bases outside the gene matches: 13. CDR3 nucleotide sequence: TGTGCCAGCAGCCCGCCCCGGCTAGCGGGGGGTGGGGAAGAGACCCAGTACTTC. As protein: CASSPPRLAGGGEETQYF.

This sequence joins TRBV12-5 and TRBJ1-5; a weak D match, TRBD1 (6 bases). This CDR3 contains 15 residues. The ends were cut back, 8 bases at V and 7 bases at J, with 21 bases in the middle. Germline V gene sequence: CDR1 LGHNT, CDR2 FRNRAP. The CDR3 DNA is TGTGCTAGTCTCCCAACGGGGGGGGCTTGGCAGCCCCAGCATTTT. The encoded protein is CASLPTGGAWQPQHF.

The genes are TRBV24-1 and TRBJ2-3; 13 bases fit TRBD2. The CDR3 contains 18 residues. V dropped 1 base and J dropped 4; count of bases not matched to a gene: 7. Per germline, CDR1 KGHDR and CDR2 SFDVKD. The CDR3 sequence: CATSDFTSGRAMADTQYF. CDR3 coding DNA: TGTGCCACCAGTGATTTTACTAGCGGGAGGGCCATGGCAGATACGCAGTATTTT.

The chain links TRBV24-1 to TRBJ1-5; maybe TRBD1 (5 bases). V was trimmed by 4 bases and J by 4 bases, leaving 10 bases between them. CDR3 length: 14 residues. Germline-derived CDR1 and CDR2 are KGHDR and SFDVKD. CDR3 loop: CATSEGHSNQPQHF. CDR3 nucleotide sequence: TGTGCCACCAGTGAAGGACACTCGAATCAGCCCCAGCATTTT.

This rearrangement joins TRBV11-2 to TRBJ2-1; 7 bases are shared with TRBD2. This CDR3 spans 13 amino acids. CDR1 and CDR2 (germline): SGHAT, FQNNGV. V lost 3 bases, J lost 9 bases, and 5 bases stayed unmatched. The CDR3: CASSLGSSGEQFF. The CDR3 region has the DNA TGTGCCAGCAGCTTGGGATCTAGCGGTGAGCAGTTCTTC.

The V gene is TRBV18, the J gene TRBJ2-7; TRBD1 agrees at 11 bases. Germline loops: CDR1 KGHSH, CDR2 LQKENI. There are 14 residues in the CDR3. Trimming cost V 8 bases and J 5 bases; bases outside gene matches: 8. CDR3 nucleotide sequence: TGTGCCAGCACGCTAGGACAGGGGGCGCACGAGCAGTACTTC. As protein: CASTLGQGAHEQYF.

The genes are TRBV28 and TRBJ1-5, with a tentative D call TRBD1 (6 bases). V was pared by 8 bases and J by 2 bases, with 13 bases between. The CDR3 sequence is 14 residues long. CDR1 MDHEN and CDR2 SYDVKM come from the germline V gene. CDR3 loop: CASLQGLGNQPQHF. CDR3 bases: TGTGCCAGCCTCCAGGGGTTAGGCAATCAGCCCCAGCATTTT.

This clone turned up a few times. The chain joins TRBV4-2 to TRBJ2-7; 7 bases map to TRBD2. The CDR3 contains 14 residues. V trimming: 0 bases; J trimming: 6 bases; junction bases outside the gene matches: 5. Germline V gene data show CDR1 as LGHNA and CDR2 as YNFKEQ. The CDR3 coding sequence is TGTGCCAGCAGCCAAGATGGACTAGTTTTCGAGCAGTACTTC. It encodes CASSQDGLVFEQYF.

The chain carries TRBV28 and TRBJ1-4; D is perhaps TRBD1 (5 bases). This CDR3 region has 18 residues. The germline V gene encodes CDR1 MDHEN and CDR2 SYDVKM. V lost 2 bases and J 6 bases, leaving 22 bases between the germline ends. The CDR3 loop reads CASSLAGTPVSYHEKLFF. As DNA, the CDR3 is TGTGCCAGCAGTTTAGCGGGGACCCCCGTTAGTTATCATGAAAAACTGTTTTTT.

This chain joins TRBV6-4 and TRBJ1-1; weak D call: TRBD1 (6 bases). Germline CDR1 reads MRHNA; CDR2 reads SNTAGT. V lost 2 bases and J lost 12, with 13 bases in between. The CDR3 totals 12 residues. The CDR3 region is CASSDQQGRTFF. CDR3 sequence (DNA): TGTGCCAGCAGTGACCAACAGGGCCGAACTTTCTTT.